The 27 T cell receptor beta chains in this list originate from one sample, sequenced in a study of control samples from healthy donors and cancer patients. Clones were read by immunoSEQ multiplex PCR, and TCRdb kept only the in-frame ones, dropping some. The sample includes about 160,000 clones, roughly 94% of them seen just once. Sequenced material: PBMCs. The receptors here all came from a man between 60 and 75 years old with colorectal cancer.

The rearrangement uses TRBV15 and TRBJ1-1; D ambiguous. This CDR3 is built from 15 residues. Trimming removed 0 bases from V and 2 bases from J, with 10 bases in between. Looked up from germline, CDR1 is LNHNV and CDR2 is YYDKDF (reference sequence). CDR3 DNA sequence: TGTGCCACCAGCAGAGATTCGCCTGGAAACACTGAAGCTTTCTTT. Translation: CATSRDSPGNTEAFF. The variable domain in full, with the rest retrieved from reference TRBV15 and TRBJ1-1, is DAMVIQNPRYQVTQFGKPVTLSCSQTLNHNVMYWYQQKSSQAPKLLFHYYDKDFNNEADTPDNFQSRRPNTSFCFLDIRSPGLGDTAMYLCATSRDSPGNTEAFFGQGTRLTVV.

This sequence joins TRBV6-5 and TRBJ1-6, with 8 bases fitting TRBD1. This CDR3 is 14 amino acids long. Per the germline V gene, CDR1 is MNHEY and CDR2 is SVGAGI. The J segment lost 14 bases and the V segment lost 4 bases, leaving 10 bases of the junction unmatched. The CDR3 DNA follows: TGTGCCAGCAGTTCCGGGACAGGCAGCCGATCCCTCCACTTT. Its protein is CASSSGTGSRSLHF.

V is TRBV28 and J is TRBJ2-7, with a weak D call TRBD1 (6 bases). V was shortened by 3 bases and J by 4 bases, with 13 bases between the two germline ends. Germline values: CDR1 MDHEN, CDR2 SYDVKM. This CDR3 has 14 amino acids. CDR3 sequence (DNA): TGTGCCAGCAGTTTGACAGGAGCCGATTACGAGCAGTACTTC. As protein: CASSLTGADYEQYF. Full variable domain (rest looked up from reference TRBV28 and TRBJ2-7): DVKVTQSSRYLVKRTGEKVFLECVQDMDHENMFWYRQDPGLGLRLIYFSYDVKMKEKGDIPEGYSVSREKKERFSLILESASTNQTSMYLCASSLTGADYEQYFGPGTRLTVT.

This rearrangement joins TRBV5-1 to TRBJ1-1; D is perhaps TRBD1 (6 bases). The ends were cut back, 0 bases at V and 2 bases at J, with 11 bases in the middle. This CDR3 is built from 15 residues. Germline CDR1 SGHRS, CDR2 YFSETQ. Written as DNA, the CDR3 is TGCGCCAGCAGCTTGGGTGCAGGGGTTAACACTGAAGCTTTCTTT. This translates into CASSLGAGVNTEAFF. The whole variable domain, remainder taken from reference TRBV5-1 and TRBJ1-1, is KAGVTQTPRYLIKTRGQQVTLSCSPISGHRSVSWYQQTPGQGLQFLFEYFSETQRNKGNFPGRFSGRQFSNSRSEMNVSTLELGDSALYLCASSLGAGVNTEAFFGQGTRLTVV.

The genes are TRBV7-6 and TRBJ1-4; D is possibly TRBD1 (6 bases). Germline V gene lookup returns CDR1 SGHVS and CDR2 FNYEAQ. The V and J ends lost 5 bases and 5 bases respectively, with 15 bases between them. CDR3 length equals 15 residues. CDR3 sequence (DNA): TGTGCCAGCAGCGAGCGAGGGGACACGAATGAAAAACTGTTTTTT. It yields the protein CASSERGDTNEKLFF.

V usage is TRBV7-9 and J usage is TRBJ2-5; 10 bases map to TRBD2. The V segment lost 1 base and the J segment 9 bases; nucleotides outside the gene matches: 8. Germline CDR1 and CDR2: SEHNR and FQNEAQ (reference sequence). This CDR3 is 15 amino acids long. The CDR3 coding sequence is TGTGCCAGCAGCTTAGGGAGCGGGGGGGCCGGTCCCCAGTACTTC. This sequence encodes CASSLGSGGAGPQYF. Based on the CDR3 plus reference TRBV7-9 and TRBJ2-5, the full variable domain is DTGVSQNPRHKITKRGQNVTFRCDPISEHNRLYWYRQTLGQGPEFLTYFQNEAQLEKSRLLSDRFSAERPKGSFSTLEIQRTEQGDSAMYLCASSLGSGGAGPQYFGPGTRLLVL.

The chain uses TRBV4-3 and TRBJ1-3, with D perhaps TRBD1 (5 bases). The V end lost 1 base, the J end lost 0 bases, and 10 bases lay between the germline ends. Germline V CDR1 and CDR2: LGHNA, YSLEER. The CDR3 length is 16 residues. The CDR3 nucleotides read TGCGCCAGCAGCCAAGTAGGAGGGGCCTCTGGAAACACCATATATTTT. It encodes CASSQVGGASGNTIYF.

This clone has a single count. The chain joins TRBV5-1 to TRBJ2-3; 9 bases are shared with TRBD2. The CDR3 runs 15 residues. Looked up from germline, CDR1 is SGHRS and CDR2 is YFSETQ. Trimming removed 2 bases from V and 5 bases from J; junction bases left unmatched: 6. This chain's CDR3 is CASSLSGGPEDTQYF. The CDR3 coding sequence is TGCGCCAGCAGCTTAAGCGGGGGGCCTGAAGATACGCAGTATTTT. The complete variable domain, with remaining parts taken from reference TRBV5-1 and TRBJ2-3, reads KAGVTQTPRYLIKTRGQQVTLSCSPISGHRSVSWYQQTPGQGLQFLFEYFSETQRNKGNFPGRFSGRQFSNSRSEMNVSTLELGDSALYLCASSLSGGPEDTQYFGPGTRLTVL.

J is TRBJ1-5 and V is TRBV2; D is unresolved. The germline V and J ends were trimmed by 1 base and 7 bases, with 14 bases remaining between them. This CDR3 has 15 residues. Germline values: CDR1 SNHLY, CDR2 FYNNEI. CDR3 nucleotides: TGTGCCAGCAGTGAAGGTCGGATGGGATTGCAGCCCCAGCATTTT. Residues: CASSEGRMGLQPQHF.

The chain is built from TRBV9 and TRBJ1-1; perhaps TRBD1 as D (5 bases). The germline V and J ends were trimmed by 3 bases and 4 bases, with 13 bases remaining between them. Germline values: CDR1 SGDLS, CDR2 YYNGEE. The CDR3 runs 14 residues. The CDR3 sequence: CASSAEGSSTEAFF. DNA of the CDR3: TGTGCCAGCAGCGCCGAGGGGTCAAGCACTGAAGCTTTCTTT.

The chain employs TRBV23-1 and TRBJ1-2; 9 bases are a match to TRBD1. TRBV23-1 is marked as an open reading frame, function uncertain. Germline trimming cut 3 bases from V and 6 bases from J; bases unmatched to any gene: 5. This CDR3 spans 14 amino acids. CDR3 sequence reads: CASSHAGQGNGYTF. The CDR3 DNA reads as TGCGCCAGCAGTCACGCGGGACAGGGAAATGGCTACACCTTC.

The CDR3 protein is CASLSKWQGAREQYF. The CDR3 region has the DNA TGTGCCAGCTTGTCAAAGTGGCAGGGGGCGAGGGAGCAGTACTTC. The chain uses TRBV13 and TRBJ2-7, with 8 bases fitting TRBD1. V lost 8 bases, J lost 7 bases, and 16 bases stayed unmatched. The CDR3 covers 15 residues. Germline CDR1 and CDR2: PRHDT and FYEKMQ (reference sequence).

The rearrangement links TRBV10-1 to TRBJ1-1, with TRBD1 matching over 7 bases. V lost 6 bases, J lost 0 bases, and 7 bases stayed unmatched. The CDR3 runs to 15 residues. CDR1 WNHNN and CDR2 SYGVQD come from the germline V gene (reference sequence). Here the CDR3 reads CASSHRDRMNTEAFF. CDR3 bases: TGCGCCAGCAGCCACCGGGACAGAATGAACACTGAAGCTTTCTTT.

This sequence joins TRBV7-8 and TRBJ2-5; D remains unclear. The CDR3 is 13 amino acids. Deletions cut 4 bases from V and 5 bases from J, with 11 bases between. Germline CDR1 is SGHVS and CDR2 is FQNEAQ. CDR3 region: CASSSGPQETQYF. In nucleotides, the CDR3 is TGTGCCAGCAGCTCAGGTCCCCAGGAGACCCAGTACTTC.

The V call is TRBV19, the J call TRBJ2-1; 11 bases map to TRBD2. The CDR3 runs 17 residues. The V and J ends lost 3 bases and 4 bases, in that order; junction bases with no gene match: 8. Per the germline V gene, CDR1 is LNHDA and CDR2 is SQIVND (reference sequence). CDR3: CASSIVLAGGSYNEQFF. CDR3 coding DNA: TGTGCCAGTAGTATCGTTCTAGCGGGGGGTTCGTACAATGAGCAGTTCTTC.

J is TRBJ2-7 and V is TRBV6-2 or TRBV6-3; D not certain. Germline-derived CDR1 and CDR2 are MNHEY and SVGEGT. The CDR3 spans 13 residues. Trimming shortened V by 0 bases and J by 6 bases, and 9 bases separated the two germline ends. CDR3 DNA sequence: TGTGCCAGCAGTTACTCCGTCCGGGTCGAGCAGTACTTC. Amino acids: CASSYSVRVEQYF.

The chain links TRBV6-5 to TRBJ2-3; D possibly corresponds to TRBD2 (5 bases). This CDR3 region has 16 residues. V was clipped by 4 bases and J by 0 bases, with 14 bases between them. Germline V CDR1 and CDR2: MNHEY, SVGAGI. Written as DNA, the CDR3 is TGTGCCAGCAGTTCCTCAGAGGGAGCTAGCACAGATACGCAGTATTTT. It codes for CASSSSEGASTDTQYF.

The rearrangement joins TRBV7-9 to TRBJ2-7; 12 bases line up with TRBD1. The germline gives CDR1 SEHNR, CDR2 FQNEAQ (reference sequence). This CDR3 contains 16 residues. J was trimmed by 4 bases and V by 4 bases; bases with no gene match: 8. This chain's CDR3 is CASSSPGDRGRYEQYF. CDR3 in DNA: TGTGCCAGCAGCTCCCCAGGGGACAGGGGGCGGTACGAGCAGTACTTC.

V is TRBV9 and J is TRBJ1-1; D remains unclear. Deletions cut 6 bases from V and 0 bases from J, with 15 bases between. Germline V CDR1 and CDR2: SGDLS, YYNGEE. This CDR3 region has 15 residues. As DNA, the CDR3 is TGTGCCAGCATGCCTCCGGGAATGATGAACACTGAAGCTTTCTTT. Its translation is CASMPPGMMNTEAFF.

This clone was seen only once. CDR3 in amino acids: CAISEGKANYGYTF. As DNA, the CDR3 is TGTGCCATCAGTGAAGGGAAGGCTAACTATGGCTACACCTTC. This chain uses TRBV10-3 with TRBJ1-2; D call uncertain. Deletions cut 3 bases from V and 0 bases from J, with 8 bases between. CDR1 is ENHRY and CDR2 is SYGVKD in the germline V gene. This CDR3 contains 14 residues.

This clone came up once. V and J are TRBV19 and TRBJ2-5; tentatively, D is TRBD1 or TRBD2 (6 bases each). CDR1 is LNHDA, CDR2 SQIVND, per germline (reference sequence). This CDR3 contains 13 residues. Trimming removed 6 bases from V and 5 bases from J, with 13 bases in between. CDR3 sequence (DNA): TGTGCCAGTAGACCCGGGGGCAAGGAGACCCAGTACTTC. Translated, it gives CASRPGGKETQYF.

This clone has at least ten counts. V usage is TRBV2 and J usage is TRBJ2-7, with TRBD1 identical over 9 bases. This CDR3 spans 15 amino acids. The V segment lost 1 base and the J segment 4 bases; nucleotides outside the gene matches: 5. CDR1 and CDR2 from the germline V gene are SNHLY and FYNNEI. CDR3 region: CASSEGGTGMYEQYF. In nucleotides, the CDR3 is TGTGCCAGCAGTGAAGGTGGGACAGGGATGTACGAGCAGTACTTC. The full variable domain, rest sourced from reference TRBV2 and TRBJ2-7, is EPEVTQTPSHQVTQMGQEVILRCVPISNHLYFYWYRQILGQKVEFLVSFYNNEISEKSEIFDDQFSVERPDGSNFTLKIRSTKLEDSAMYFCASSEGGTGMYEQYFGPGTRLTVT.

The chain uses TRBV5-1 and TRBJ2-1; 10 bases fit TRBD2. Germline loops: CDR1 SGHRS, CDR2 YFSETQ. The CDR3 has 15 residues. J was trimmed by 6 bases and V by 1 base; bases with no gene match: 4. CDR3 bases: TGCGCCAGCAGCTTGTCGAGCGGGGGGGGCAATGAGCAGTTCTTC. Amino acid sequence: CASSLSSGGGNEQFF.

The rearrangement links TRBV3-1 (or the pseudogene TRBV3-2) to TRBJ1-5; a weak D match, TRBD1 (5 bases). The CDR3 runs to 13 residues. CDR1 and CDR2 from the germline V gene are LGHDT and YNNKEL (reference sequence). V was shortened by 0 bases and J by 5 bases, with 5 bases between the two germline ends. This CDR3 reads CASSQDRDQPQHF. CDR3 bases: TGTGCCAGCAGCCAAGACAGGGATCAGCCCCAGCATTTT.

CDR3 sequence (DNA): TGTGCCATCAGTGAGTTCTCGACAGGGGCCTACTCCTACGAGCAGTACTTC. This encodes CAISEFSTGAYSYEQYF. This chain joins TRBV10-3 and TRBJ2-7; 8 nucleotides line up with TRBD1. The CDR3 length is 17 residues. CDR1 is ENHRY and CDR2 is SYGVKD in the germline V gene. The J segment lost 0 bases and the V segment lost 1 base, leaving 8 bases of the junction unmatched.

The V call is TRBV5-1, the J call TRBJ2-1; D gene ambiguous. Trimming stripped 0 bases from V and 8 bases from J, with 3 bases between. CDR1 and CDR2 (germline): SGHRS, YFSETQ. The CDR3 length is 11 residues. The CDR3 DNA is TGCGCCAGCAGCTTGGCAGATGAGCAGTTCTTC. This gives the protein CASSLADEQFF.

V is TRBV11-2 and J is TRBJ2-7; 8 nucleotides align to TRBD1. The CDR3 sequence is 15 residues long. The germline CDR1 and CDR2 sequences are SGHAT and FQNNGV. After removal of 8 bases from V and 2 bases from J, the junction contained 11 bases not matched to a gene. CDR3 sequence reads: CASALLEQGAYEQYF. In nucleotides, the CDR3 is TGTGCCAGCGCTCTTTTAGAACAGGGGGCCTACGAGCAGTACTTC.